A single sample is the source of the 26 T cell receptor beta chains below, sequenced in a study of cytomegalovirus exposure and HLA in healthy donors. The primer mix had 60 Vbeta and 13 Jbeta primers. Sequencing was performed with immunoSEQ multiplex PCR; in TCRdb, only in-frame clones are kept and a portion is missing. The sample consists of 180,000 or so clones, roughly 88% of them appearing once. The sequenced sample was PBMCs. All receptors derive from a man aged 18 to 30 in good health and CMV-seropositive.

This chain connects TRBV30 to TRBJ1-3; D call uncertain. The V gene's germline CDR1 is GTSNPN and CDR2 SVGIG (reference sequence). The V gene lost 3 bases and the J gene lost 2 bases, with 8 bases spanning the gap. The CDR3 runs to 13 residues. The CDR3 reads CAWRTNAGNTIYF. As DNA, the CDR3 is TGTGCCTGGAGGACTAACGCTGGAAACACCATATATTTT.

In its sample, this clone was seen once. The chain couples TRBV19 to TRBJ2-5, with D possibly matching TRBD1 (6 bases). V was clipped by 10 bases and J by 3 bases, with 18 bases between them. The CDR3 extends over 14 amino acids. From germline, CDR1 is LNHDA and CDR2 SQIVND (reference sequence). DNA for the CDR3: TGTGCCACAGGGACAACCTACGGGGAAGAGACCCAGTACTTC. It yields the protein CATGTTYGEETQYF. Full variable domain (rest looked up from reference TRBV19 and TRBJ2-5): DGGITQSPKYLFRKEGQNVTLSCEQNLNHDAMYWYRQDPGQGLRLIYYSQIVNDFQKGDIAEGYSVSREKKESFPLTVTSAQKNPTAFYLCATGTTYGEETQYFGPGTRLLVL.

This chain links TRBV5-1 with TRBJ1-4; 8 nucleotides agree with TRBD1. With 0 bases clipped from V and 5 bases from J, the junction kept 6 bases outside the gene matches. This CDR3 spans 16 amino acids. Germline V gene data show CDR1 as SGHRS and CDR2 as YFSETQ. CDR3 DNA: TGCGCCAGCAGCTTGGGCGGGACAGGTAGAAATGAAAAACTGTTTTTT. Residues: CASSLGGTGRNEKLFF. The variable domain in full, with the rest retrieved from reference TRBV5-1 and TRBJ1-4, is KAGVTQTPRYLIKTRGQQVTLSCSPISGHRSVSWYQQTPGQGLQFLFEYFSETQRNKGNFPGRFSGRQFSNSRSEMNVSTLELGDSALYLCASSLGGTGRNEKLFFGSGTQLSVL.

The chain recombines TRBV4-3 with TRBJ2-7, with D tentatively TRBD2 (6 bases). V gave up 0 bases and J gave up 2 bases, with 11 bases separating them. Germline V CDR1 and CDR2: LGHNA, YSLEER. The length of the CDR3 is 15 residues. The CDR3 reads CASSQDPSGAYEQYF. The CDR3 bases are TGCGCCAGCAGCCAAGATCCATCGGGGGCCTACGAGCAGTACTTC.

This clone was counted once. The chain links TRBV9 to TRBJ2-3, with a possible D match to TRBD1 (7 bases). CDR1 and CDR2 (germline): SGDLS, YYNGEE. This CDR3 is built from 15 residues. Trimming removed 7 bases at V and 4 bases at J, with 19 bases between. CDR3 amino acids: CASQKQGGHPDTQYF. The CDR3, as DNA: TGTGCCAGCCAGAAGCAGGGGGGCCACCCAGATACGCAGTATTTT. Using reference TRBV9 and TRBJ2-3 for the parts outside the CDR3, the full variable domain is DSGVTQTPKHLITATGQRVTLRCSPRSGDLSVYWYQQSLDQGLQFLIQYYNGEERAKGNILERFSAQQFPDLHSELNLSSLELGDSALYFCASQKQGGHPDTQYFGPGTRLTVL.

CDR3 in amino acids: CASSLLSGREVQYF. In DNA form, the CDR3 reads TGTGCCAGCAGCTTATTATCCGGACGGGAAGTTCAGTACTTC. V and J are TRBV7-8 and TRBJ2-7, with D possibly TRBD2 on 5 matching bases. V shed 2 bases and J shed 10 bases, with 18 bases lying between them. The CDR3 sequence is 14 residues long. The germline V gene has CDR1 SGHVS and CDR2 FQNEAQ.

The V call is TRBV10-3, the J call TRBJ2-7, with a weak D call TRBD2 (6 bases). The germline gives CDR1 ENHRY, CDR2 SYGVKD. The CDR3 length is 15 residues. Deletions cut 3 bases from V and 0 bases from J, with 12 bases between. The CDR3 loop is CAISDYRDSSYEQYF. CDR3 sequence (DNA): TGTGCCATCAGTGACTACCGGGACTCCTCCTACGAGCAGTACTTC.

In this sample, this clone turned up once. The rearrangement joins TRBV11-2 to TRBJ1-6; D ambiguous. The length of the CDR3 is 13 residues. Germline V CDR1 and CDR2: SGHAT, FQNNGV. Trimming removed 1 base from V and 9 bases from J, with 7 bases in between. The CDR3 DNA sequence: TGTGCCAGCAGCTTAGTGTTGAGTTCACCCCTCCACTTT. Its translation is CASSLVLSSPLHF. The variable domain in full, completed from reference TRBV11-2 and TRBJ1-6, reads EAGVAQSPRYKIIEKRQSVAFWCNPISGHATLYWYQQILGQGPKLLIQFQNNGVVDDSQLPKDRFSAERLKGVDSTLKIQPAKLEDSAVYLCASSLVLSSPLHFGNGTRLTVT.

The chain carries TRBV30 and TRBJ1-5; TRBD1 matches 9 bases. Germline V gene sequence: CDR1 GTSNPN, CDR2 SVGIG (reference sequence). Trimming removed 5 bases from V and 4 bases from J; junction bases left unmatched: 3. The CDR3 sequence is 13 residues long. CDR3 sequence reads: CAWAGTGNQPQHF. In nucleotides, the CDR3 is TGTGCCTGGGCCGGGACAGGGAATCAGCCCCAGCATTTT.

V gene TRBV7-8 combines with J gene TRBJ1-6; TRBD1 matches at 7 bases. CDR3 length equals 16 residues. The junction had 10 bases not matched to a gene; V was cut back by 5 bases and J by 6 bases. Germline CDR1 and CDR2: SGHVS and FQNEAQ. The CDR3 DNA follows: TGTGCCAGCAGCCCCGGGACAGCCAGCTTTAATTCACCCCTCCACTTT. It translates to CASSPGTASFNSPLHF.

The chain links TRBV29-1 to TRBJ2-2, with 8 bases matching TRBD1. V was pared by 6 bases and J by 5 bases, with 8 bases of the junction left unmatched. There are 14 residues in the CDR3. From germline, CDR1 is SQVTM and CDR2 ANQGSEA. CDR3 loop: CSVRQGSYTGELFF. The CDR3 region has the DNA TGCAGCGTACGACAGGGGAGTTATACCGGGGAGCTGTTTTTT.

The rearrangement links TRBV29-1 to TRBJ2-2; D is uncertain. From germline, CDR1 is SQVTM and CDR2 ANQGSEA. Trimming removed 0 bases at V and 6 bases at J, with 8 bases between. This CDR3 is built from 13 residues. The CDR3 loop reads CSVEEAVPGELFF. In DNA form, the CDR3 reads TGCAGCGTTGAAGAAGCCGTTCCCGGGGAGCTGTTTTTT.

This clone was observed a single time. The chain combines TRBV29-1 with TRBJ2-4; 7 nucleotides match TRBD1. Looked up from germline, CDR1 is SQVTM and CDR2 is ANQGSEA. The CDR3 is 17 amino acids. Germline trimming cut 5 bases from V and 0 bases from J; bases unmatched to any gene: 13. The chain's CDR3 is CSVPQWDRALAKNIQYF. The CDR3 nucleotides read TGCAGCGTTCCCCAATGGGACAGAGCTTTAGCCAAAAACATTCAGTACTTC.

The chain recombines TRBV13 with TRBJ2-7, with TRBD1 matching over 7 bases. The CDR3 is made up of 14 amino acids. After removal of 5 bases from V and 3 bases from J, the junction contained 7 bases not matched to a gene. Germline V gene sequence: CDR1 PRHDT, CDR2 FYEKMQ (reference sequence). The CDR3 loop reads CASSAGQDYYEQYF. The CDR3 bases are TGTGCCAGCAGCGCCGGACAGGATTACTACGAGCAGTACTTC. Complete variable domain (other parts from reference TRBV13 and TRBJ2-7): AAGVIQSPRHLIKEKRETATLKCYPIPRHDTVYWYQQGPGQDPQFLISFYEKMQSDKGSIPDRFSAQQFSDYHSELNMSSLELGDSALYFCASSAGQDYYEQYFGPGTRLTVT.

This clone appeared a few times. For the CDR3, the DNA is TGTGCCAGCATCATGGAGGGAGACAGGGGACGTCAAGAGACCCAGTACTTC. Translated, it gives CASIMEGDRGRQETQYF. V and J are TRBV2 and TRBJ2-5, with TRBD1 matching over 8 bases. V was clipped by 7 bases and J by 2 bases; unmatched bases: 15. CDR3 size: 17 residues. Germline-derived CDR1 and CDR2 are SNHLY and FYNNEI.

With respect to this clone: At one of its ends the junction is not consistent with the germline gene, which may arise from a read error. This chain joins TRBV7-9 and TRBJ1-2; D unclear. The CDR3 is 12 residues long. From germline, CDR1 is SEHNR and CDR2 FQNEAQ (reference sequence). The CDR3 loop reads CSSSLSSSGYTF. The DNA of the CDR3 is TGTTCCAGCAGCTTATCTTCGAGTGGCTACACCTTC.

The chain combines TRBV5-1 with TRBJ2-1, with D uncertain. The CDR3 extends over 14 amino acids. V was trimmed by 0 bases and J by 6 bases, leaving 10 bases between them. Germline V CDR1 and CDR2: SGHRS, YFSETQ. This CDR3 is CASSLDSTSNEQFF. The CDR3 DNA follows: TGCGCCAGCAGCTTGGATAGCACGTCCAATGAGCAGTTCTTC.

The CDR3 bases are TGCGCCAGCAGCCAAGAACCGCCCCAGGGCACAGATACGCAGTATTTT. This encodes CASSQEPPQGTDTQYF. The rearrangement joins TRBV4-1 to TRBJ2-3; the D is unclear. The ends were cut back, 0 bases at V and 1 base at J, with 11 bases in the middle. CDR1 MGHRA and CDR2 YSYEKL come from the germline V gene. The CDR3 spans 16 residues.

This clone showed up just a few times. V usage is TRBV2 and J usage is TRBJ1-1, with D unclear. This CDR3 comprises 11 residues. Germline V gene sequence: CDR1 SNHLY, CDR2 FYNNEI. V gave up 4 bases and J gave up 5 bases, with 5 bases separating them. DNA of the CDR3: TGTGCCAGCAGTGTGAGGACTGAAGCTTTCTTT. This encodes CASSVRTEAFF. The full variable domain, its missing parts supplied by reference TRBV2 and TRBJ1-1, is EPEVTQTPSHQVTQMGQEVILRCVPISNHLYFYWYRQILGQKVEFLVSFYNNEISEKSEIFDDQFSVERPDGSNFTLKIRSTKLEDSAMYFCASSVRTEAFFGQGTRLTVV.

The chain is built from TRBV29-1 and TRBJ1-2, with D maybe TRBD1 (6 bases). Germline V gene lookup returns CDR1 SQVTM and CDR2 ANQGSEA. The CDR3 runs to 14 residues. V lost 3 bases and J 6 bases, leaving 17 bases between the germline ends. CDR3 loop: CSVDPQGKKDGYTF. The DNA for the CDR3 is TGCAGCGTTGACCCACAGGGTAAGAAGGATGGCTACACCTTC.

The chain has TRBV6-6 and TRBJ1-2; tentative D call: TRBD1 (6 bases). Per the germline V gene, CDR1 is MNHNY and CDR2 is SVGAGI (reference sequence). The CDR3 consists of 12 residues. V was trimmed by 6 bases and J by 3 bases, leaving 8 bases between them. CDR3 sequence (DNA): TGTGCCAGCAGACAGGGAGACTATGGCTACACCTTC. Translated, it gives CASRQGDYGYTF.

V and J are TRBV2 and TRBJ1-3; the match to TRBD1 covers 8 bases. CDR3 size: 16 residues. J lost 5 bases, V lost 0 bases, and 6 bases had no gene match. The germline V gene has CDR1 SNHLY and CDR2 FYNNEI. CDR3 DNA sequence: TGTGCCAGCAGTGAAGCGCGCGACAGGGGAAGAAACACCATATATTTT. Encoded protein: CASSEARDRGRNTIYF. The complete variable domain, with remaining parts taken from reference TRBV2 and TRBJ1-3, reads EPEVTQTPSHQVTQMGQEVILRCVPISNHLYFYWYRQILGQKVEFLVSFYNNEISEKSEIFDDQFSVERPDGSNFTLKIRSTKLEDSAMYFCASSEARDRGRNTIYFGEGSWLTVV.

This chain uses TRBV19 with TRBJ2-4; tentative D call: TRBD2 (6 bases). There are 13 residues in the CDR3. Germline assignment: CDR1 LNHDA and CDR2 SQIVND (reference sequence). V was pared by 6 bases and J by 3 bases, with 9 bases between. The DNA for the CDR3 is TGTGCCAGTAGCGGGGGAATCAAAAACATTCAGTACTTC. Translated: CASSGGIKNIQYF.

The genes are TRBV10-3 and TRBJ2-1, with 7 bases lining up with TRBD1. V gave up 3 bases and J gave up 0 bases; unmatched junction bases: 5. Germline V gene data show CDR1 as ENHRY and CDR2 as SYGVKD. The length of the CDR3 is 16 residues. The CDR3 region is CAISDGTVSSYNEQFF. The CDR3 DNA reads as TGTGCCATCAGTGATGGGACAGTTTCCTCCTACAATGAGCAGTTCTTC.

Only one count was recorded for this clone. This chain connects TRBV18 to TRBJ2-7; 12 bases agree with TRBD1. The CDR3 sequence is 15 residues long. Germline V gene data show CDR1 as KGHSH and CDR2 as LQKENI. With V trimmed by 4 bases and J by 7 bases, 8 bases remained unmatched. CDR3 nucleotides: TGTGCCAGCTCACTACCGGGACAGGGGGCATCAGAGCAGTACTTC. This sequence encodes CASSLPGQGASEQYF.

The chain recombines TRBV6-5 with TRBJ2-7, with D hard to call. V lost 0 bases, J lost 2 bases, and 11 bases lay in between. Germline loops: CDR1 MNHEY, CDR2 SVGAGI. The CDR3 length is 15 residues. The CDR3 sequence: CASSYSSGYTYEQYF. CDR3 nucleotide sequence: TGTGCCAGCAGTTACTCTTCGGGTTACACCTACGAGCAGTACTTC.